The 29 T cell receptor beta chains below were found in one sample sequenced in a study of T-cell memory formation after mild COVID-19. MiXCR, applied by TCRdb to the 5' RACE reads, yields one record per CDR3 protein. The sample lists a few hundred thousand distinct CDR3 sequences, 15% to 20% occurring once. Sequencing was carried out using PBMCs or a T cell subset sorted from them (not recorded which). The receptors originated from a man aged 18-30 years who had mild COVID-19 (a few samples of this study predate the infection). Cell type and time point are not known.

In this sample, this clonotype turned up a few times. V usage is TRBV11-2 and J usage is TRBJ2-2; TRBD2 matches 7 bases. The ends lost 4 bases at V and 4 bases at J; junction bases unmatched: 3. Germline V gene lookup returns CDR1 SGHAT and CDR2 FQNNGV. CDR3 length: 14 residues. In nucleotides, the CDR3 is TGTGCCAGCAGCTCGGGGAGGGGCACCGGGGAGCTGTTTTTT. This encodes CASSSGRGTGELFF. Filled out from reference TRBV11-2 and TRBJ2-2, the complete variable domain reads EAGVAQSPRYKIIEKRQSVAFWCNPISGHATLYWYQQILGQGPKLLIQFQNNGVVDDSQLPKDRFSAERLKGVDSTLKIQPAKLEDSAVYLCASSSGRGTGELFFGEGSRLTVL.

This rearrangement joins TRBV5-6 to TRBJ2-3, with 9 positions matching TRBD2. CDR1 is SGHDT and CDR2 is YYEEEE in the germline V gene. With V trimmed by 0 bases and J by 2 bases, 7 bases remained unmatched. CDR3 length equals 17 residues. CDR3 coding DNA: TGTGCCAGCAGCTTGGTGGGACTAGCAGACCACACAGATACGCAGTATTTT. This sequence encodes CASSLVGLADHTDTQYF.

This clonotype was seen at least ten times. The chain employs TRBV11-2 and TRBJ2-1; 16 nucleotides agree with TRBD2. Germline CDR1 reads SGHAT; CDR2 reads FQNNGV. The CDR3 runs 17 residues. Trimming took 5 bases from V and 5 from J; bases not matched to a gene: 6. The CDR3 DNA is TGTGCCAGCAGCCCGGGACTAGCGGGGGGGCTCGACAATGAGCAGTTCTTC. This encodes CASSPGLAGGLDNEQFF.

This clonotype was seen a few times. The V call is TRBV5-6, the J call TRBJ1-1; no firm D call. The CDR3 has 12 residues. Looked up from germline, CDR1 is SGHDT and CDR2 is YYEEEE. The V and J ends lost 3 bases and 4 bases respectively, with 7 bases between them. CDR3 in amino acids: CASSWYGTEAFF. The DNA for the CDR3 is TGTGCCAGCAGCTGGTATGGCACTGAAGCTTTCTTT.

This clonotype was detected only a few times. The J gene is TRBJ2-3, the V gene TRBV5-1, with 7 bases identical to TRBD1. This CDR3 has 14 residues. After removal of 6 bases from V and 1 base from J, the junction contained 5 bases not matched to a gene. In germline, CDR1 is SGHRS, CDR2 YFSETQ. This CDR3 is CASTPGTGTDTQYF. Written as DNA, the CDR3 is TGCGCCAGCACCCCCGGGACAGGCACAGATACGCAGTATTTT.

The J gene is TRBJ2-3, the V gene TRBV20-1; TRBD2 matches 7 bases. V lost 4 bases and J lost 0; bases outside the gene matches: 4. Germline values: CDR1 DFQATT, CDR2 SNEGSKA (reference sequence). The CDR3 covers 14 residues. The CDR3 bases are TGCAGTGCTATACTAGCGACAAGCACAGATACGCAGTATTTT. The encoded protein is CSAILATSTDTQYF.

The sample holds a few counts of this clonotype. The V gene is TRBV7-2, the J gene TRBJ2-3; D is uncertain. Germline V gene data show CDR1 as SGHTA and CDR2 as FQGNSA. The CDR3 is 16 amino acids. V was cut by 4 bases and J by 3 bases, with 17 bases left in between. The CDR3 DNA reads TGTGCCAGCAGCTCTGGTACAACTGCTAGGACAGATACGCAGTATTTT. Amino acids: CASSSGTTARTDTQYF. The entire variable domain, with the rest obtained from reference TRBV7-2 and TRBJ2-3, is as follows: GAGVSQSPSNKVTEKGKDVELRCDPISGHTALYWYRQSLGQGLEFLIYFQGNSAPDKSGLPSDRFSAERTGGSVSTLTIQRTQQEDSAVYLCASSSGTTARTDTQYFGPGTRLTVL.

This clonotype turned up a few times. The chain couples TRBV7-9 to TRBJ1-1; D is uncertain. Between the trimmed V and J ends, which lost 1 base and 1 base, there was a span of 16 bases. Germline-derived CDR1 and CDR2 are SEHNR and FQNEAQ (reference sequence). This CDR3 is built from 17 residues. For the CDR3, the DNA is TGTGCCAGCAGCTTAGTTATGTGGCAGAGTGGGAACACTGAAGCTTTCTTT. Its protein product is CASSLVMWQSGNTEAFF.

V and J are TRBV5-1 and TRBJ2-1; TRBD2 agrees at 12 bases. V lost 3 bases to trimming and J lost 4 bases; unmatched junction nucleotides: 14. Looked up from germline, CDR1 is SGHRS and CDR2 is YFSETQ. The CDR3 contains 19 residues. Written as DNA, the CDR3 is TGCGCCAGCAGCTGGGGATCTAGCGGGGGGGCCGGTGGATACAATGAGCAGTTCTTC. Amino acids: CASSWGSSGGAGGYNEQFF. Combining the CDR3 with reference TRBV5-1 and TRBJ2-1 gives the whole variable domain KAGVTQTPRYLIKTRGQQVTLSCSPISGHRSVSWYQQTPGQGLQFLFEYFSETQRNKGNFPGRFSGRQFSNSRSEMNVSTLELGDSALYLCASSWGSSGGAGGYNEQFFGPGTRLTVL.

J is TRBJ2-2 and V is TRBV11-2; D is ambiguous. With 6 bases removed from V and 4 bases from J, the gap between germline ends came to 15 bases. The CDR3 runs to 15 residues. Germline V gene sequence: CDR1 SGHAT, CDR2 FQNNGV. This CDR3 is CASRPPGVITGELFF. The CDR3 DNA sequence: TGTGCCAGCAGACCCCCTGGGGTAATCACCGGGGAGCTGTTTTTT.

This clonotype was picked up a small number of times. J is TRBJ1-6 and V is TRBV6-6, with D possibly being TRBD1 (6 bases). The CDR3 consists of 15 residues. Germline lookup yields CDR1 MNHNY and CDR2 SVGAGI (reference sequence). V dropped 6 bases and J dropped 6 bases, with 15 bases sitting between them. The CDR3 DNA reads as TGTGCCAGCAGGCAGAAACAGGGTGGTAATTCACCCCTCCACTTT. This translates into CASRQKQGGNSPLHF.

The chain uses TRBV12-3 or TRBV12-4 and TRBJ1-5; D perhaps matches TRBD1 (6 bases). Trimming removed 4 bases at V and 7 bases at J, with 14 bases between. CDR3 length: 14 amino acids. For the CDR3, the DNA is TGTGCCAGCAGTTGGGTGGGGGCCAGACAGCCCCAGCATTTT. Translated, it gives CASSWVGARQPQHF.

V usage is TRBV7-2 and J usage is TRBJ2-2; 10 bases line up with TRBD2. The ends lost 5 bases at V and 4 bases at J; junction bases unmatched: 10. The CDR3 spans 17 residues. Germline V gene sequence: CDR1 SGHTA, CDR2 FQGNSA. The CDR3 is CASSPQGASGGTGELFF. The CDR3 region has the DNA TGTGCCAGCAGCCCCCAGGGGGCTAGCGGGGGCACCGGGGAGCTGTTTTTT.

The chain carries TRBV5-1 and TRBJ2-5; TRBD1 might be the D (5 bases). The CDR3 is 13 amino acids. V gave up 5 bases and J gave up 5 bases, with 13 bases separating them. Germline CDR1 is SGHRS and CDR2 is YFSETQ. As DNA, the CDR3 is TGCGCCAGCAGTAAAGACAGTCTCGAGACCCAGTACTTC. Its protein product is CASSKDSLETQYF.

The V gene is TRBV4-1, the J gene TRBJ2-5, with 14 bases fitting TRBD2. Germline CDR1 and CDR2: MGHRA and YSYEKL. This CDR3 is built from 22 residues. V dropped 4 bases and J dropped 5; count of bases not matched to a gene: 24. The CDR3: CASSPSLVSVGTSGGSDETQYF. DNA of the CDR3: TGCGCCAGCAGCCCCTCGCTGGTCTCAGTGGGGACTAGCGGGGGTTCTGACGAGACCCAGTACTTC.

This clonotype was seen a handful of times. The rearrangement links TRBV10-3 to TRBJ1-2; 7 bases align to TRBD1. This CDR3 is 18 amino acids long. The germline gives CDR1 ENHRY, CDR2 SYGVKD. V lost 8 bases and J lost 1; bases outside the gene matches: 19. CDR3 amino acids: CAIGWTRLGTDLNYGYTF. Written as DNA, the CDR3 is TGTGCCATCGGTTGGACAAGACTCGGGACAGACCTTAACTATGGCTACACCTTC.

CDR3 DNA: TGCGCCAGAGGACAGCTGAACACTGAAGCTTTCTTT. Encoded protein: CARGQLNTEAFF. V and J are TRBV5-1 and TRBJ1-1, with D tentatively TRBD1 (6 bases). Germline CDR1 SGHRS, CDR2 YFSETQ. V was trimmed by 8 bases and J by 0 bases, leaving 8 bases between them. This CDR3 has 12 residues.

This clonotype was picked up a small number of times. The chain carries TRBV24-1 and TRBJ2-1; 10 bases are a match to TRBD2. Trimming removed 4 bases from V and 7 bases from J; junction bases left unmatched: 6. Germline V gene sequence: CDR1 KGHDR, CDR2 SFDVKD. The CDR3 is 15 amino acids. The DNA of the CDR3 is TGTGCCACCAGTGACCCTCGGACTAGCGGAAATGAGCAGTTCTTC. It specifies CATSDPRTSGNEQFF.

The V call is TRBV29-1, the J call TRBJ1-4, with D hard to call. The length of the CDR3 is 14 residues. Germline loops: CDR1 SQVTM, CDR2 ANQGSEA. V was pared by 3 bases and J by 5 bases, with 13 bases between. The CDR3 loop is CSVEIVSLNEKLFF. CDR3 nucleotides: TGCAGCGTTGAGATCGTCAGCCTAAATGAAAAACTGTTTTTT.

The rearrangement joins TRBV5-1 to TRBJ2-1, with TRBD1 matching over 10 bases. Trimming took 7 bases from V and 3 from J; bases not matched to a gene: 7. Germline CDR1 and CDR2: SGHRS and YFSETQ. CDR3 size: 15 residues. The CDR3 DNA reads TGCGCCAGCTGCGACAGGGGGCAAAGCTACAATGAGCAGTTCTTC. Its translation is CASCDRGQSYNEQFF.

The chain has TRBV4-3 and TRBJ2-2; D is undetermined. This CDR3 is built from 15 residues. V was clipped by 1 base and J by 3 bases, with 9 bases between them. Germline values: CDR1 LGHNA, CDR2 YSLEER. The CDR3 coding sequence is TGCGCCAGCAGCCAAGTCAATCTGGACACCGGGGAGCTGTTTTTT. This codes for CASSQVNLDTGELFF.

This clonotype was observed at least ten times. CDR3 protein: CASSQERTSGSSYEQYV. The CDR3 DNA reads as TGCGCCAGCAGCCAAGAAAGGACTAGCGGAAGCTCCTACGAGCAGTACGTC. The chain recombines TRBV4-3 with TRBJ2-7, with 10 bases fitting TRBD2. The CDR3 has 17 residues. In germline, CDR1 is LGHNA, CDR2 YSLEER. Trimming removed 0 bases from V and 0 bases from J; junction bases left unmatched: 5.

This clonotype was counted between two and nine times. The chain is built from TRBV27 and TRBJ2-1; a weak D match, TRBD2 (6 bases). The CDR3 length is 13 residues. Per the germline V gene, CDR1 is MNHEY and CDR2 is SMNVEV (reference sequence). V was shortened by 4 bases and J by 7 bases, with 11 bases between the two germline ends. CDR3 loop: CASSYGLLNEQFF. The CDR3 DNA follows: TGTGCCAGCAGTTACGGACTATTGAATGAGCAGTTCTTC.

The chain recombines TRBV2 with TRBJ2-3; D remains ambiguous. The CDR3 has 14 amino acids. The germline V gene encodes CDR1 SNHLY and CDR2 FYNNEI. V was cut by 4 bases and J by 2 bases, with 10 bases left in between. CDR3 residues: CASSVATYTDTQYF. CDR3 in DNA: TGTGCCAGCAGTGTCGCGACGTACACAGATACGCAGTATTTT.

Remarks on this clonotype: A read error may produce the germline difference seen at one junction end. The rearrangement links TRBV6-2 or TRBV6-3 to TRBJ1-6; D gene ambiguous. Germline V lookup: CDR1 MNHEY, CDR2 SVGEGT. This CDR3 region has 17 residues. The CDR3 loop reads CASSYCGRCSYKSPLHF. The CDR3 DNA follows: TGTGCCAGCAGTTACTGCGGGAGATGCTCCTATAAGTCACCCCTCCACTTT.

The chain is built from TRBV5-1 and TRBJ2-5; TRBD1 matches 9 bases. The CDR3 spans 15 residues. V shed 4 bases, J shed 2 bases, and the junction held 6 bases outside the gene matches. Germline loops: CDR1 SGHRS, CDR2 YFSETQ. CDR3 in amino acids: CASSGRQGVQETQYF. The CDR3 coding sequence is TGCGCCAGCAGCGGGCGACAGGGGGTACAAGAGACCCAGTACTTC. The entire variable domain, with the rest obtained from reference TRBV5-1 and TRBJ2-5, is as follows: KAGVTQTPRYLIKTRGQQVTLSCSPISGHRSVSWYQQTPGQGLQFLFEYFSETQRNKGNFPGRFSGRQFSNSRSEMNVSTLELGDSALYLCASSGRQGVQETQYFGPGTRLLVL.

This chain uses TRBV6-1 with TRBJ2-7; D gene unclear. Germline-derived CDR1 and CDR2 are MNHNS and SASEGT. The CDR3 covers 14 residues. V gave up 7 bases and J gave up 2 bases, with 15 bases separating them. CDR3 sequence (DNA): TGTGCCAGCATGATGATACCCCTAGCCTACGAGCAGTACTTC. This sequence encodes CASMMIPLAYEQYF.

The sample holds a few counts of this clonotype. J is TRBJ1-2 and V is TRBV15; D is unresolved. The V gene lost 5 bases and the J gene lost 0 bases, with 1 base spanning the gap. This CDR3 spans 11 amino acids. Germline V gene sequence: CDR1 LNHNV, CDR2 YYDKDF (reference sequence). CDR3 region: CATSANYGYTF. DNA for the CDR3: TGTGCCACCAGCGCTAACTATGGCTACACCTTC.

The rearrangement joins TRBV5-5 to TRBJ2-7, with D uncertain. CDR1 is SGHKS and CDR2 is YYEKEE in the germline V gene (reference sequence). The CDR3 is 13 amino acids. The V and J ends lost 3 bases and 2 bases respectively, with 9 bases between them. The CDR3 reads CASSYGPAYEQYF. CDR3 DNA: TGTGCCAGCAGCTATGGACCTGCCTACGAGCAGTACTTC.